The source of this T cell receptor beta chain is a study of early stage breast cancer tumors. The overall study: Each sample averaged around 10-fold read coverage.

The CDR3 extends over 15 amino acids. Germline loops: CDR1 LNHDA, CDR2 SQIVND (reference sequence). Trimming left V 3 bases short and J 1 base short, with 12 bases between. Profiled with immunoSEQ multiplex PCR; TCRdb holds only in-frame clones, not every one. The profile shows several thousand clones, 71% of them singletons. This TCR derives from a person aged 55 to 75 with breast cancer. Sequencing input: normal breast tissue next to the tumor. V and J are TRBV19 and TRBJ2-5, with D tentatively TRBD1 (6 bases). The CDR3 nucleotides read TGTGCCAGTAGTATGGGGCAGGGGCCCCAAGAGACCCAGTACTTC. Translated, it gives CASSMGQGPQETQYF.